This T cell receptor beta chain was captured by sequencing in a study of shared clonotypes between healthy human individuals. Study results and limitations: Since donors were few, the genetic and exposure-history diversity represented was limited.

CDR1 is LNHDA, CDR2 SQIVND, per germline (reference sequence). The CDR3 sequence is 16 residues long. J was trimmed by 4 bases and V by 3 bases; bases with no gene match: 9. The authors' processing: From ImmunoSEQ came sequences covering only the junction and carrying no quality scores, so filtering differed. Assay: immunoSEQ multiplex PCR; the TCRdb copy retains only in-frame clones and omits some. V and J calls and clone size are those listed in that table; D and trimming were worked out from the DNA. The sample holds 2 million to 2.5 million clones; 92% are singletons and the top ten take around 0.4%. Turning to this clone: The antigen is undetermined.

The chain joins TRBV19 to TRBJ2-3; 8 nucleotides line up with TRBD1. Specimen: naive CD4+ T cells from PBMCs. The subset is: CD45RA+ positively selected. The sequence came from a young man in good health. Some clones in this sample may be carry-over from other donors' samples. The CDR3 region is CASSMGRTGYPDTQYF. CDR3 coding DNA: TGTGCCAGTAGTATGGGCCGGACAGGGTATCCAGATACGCAGTATTTT.